The rows below give T cell receptor beta chains drawn from one sample of a study of T cells in Graves' hyperthyroidism and ophthalmopathy. From the multiplex PCR reads, TCRdb called clonotypes with MiXCR, one entry per CDR3 protein. The top ten clones hold 5.3% of a sample with roughly 420,000 distinct CDR3 sequences, around 15% of them seen once. Sequenced: blood. These receptors originate from a woman under 30 with Graves' hyperthyroidism. Both conserved end residues are part of each CDR3. A D gene is named only where the DNA matches it firmly. Clone size, where shown, is once, few, many, or a class for clones that have expanded.

d_call,clone_size,j_call,v_call,cdr3_aa,cdr3_nt
TRBD2,many,TRBJ2-1,TRBV7-2,CASSLLAATYNEQFF,TGTGCCAGCAGCTTACTAGCGGCAACCTACAATGAGCAGTTCTTC
TRBD1,many,TRBJ2-3,TRBV5-1,CASSLAGQSDTQYF,TGCGCCAGCAGCTTGGCGGGACAGTCGGATACGCAGTATTTT
-,many,TRBJ2-7,TRBV6-5,CASSYSTGTASYEQYF,TGTGCCAGCAGTTACTCGACCGGGACTGCATCCTACGAGCAGTACTTC
TRBD2,many,TRBJ2-5,TRBV11-2,CASSLDLEGGKQETQYF,TGTGCCAGCAGCTTAGATCTGGAGGGAGGGAAACAAGAGACCCAGTACTTC
-,-,TRBJ2-1,TRBV11-2,CASSAEETSSYNEQFF,TGTGCCAGCAGCGCCGAAGAGACTAGCTCCTACAATGAGCAGTTCTTC
-,-,TRBJ2-5,TRBV6-2/TRBV6-3,CASSPRGAAETQYF,TGTGCCAGCAGTCCTCGTGGGGCGGCAGAGACCCAGTACTTC
-,many,TRBJ1-5,TRBV20-1,CSARDARKGGNQPQHF,TGCAGTGCTAGAGATGCCCGGAAAGGTGGCAATCAGCCCCAGCATTTT
TRBD2,many,TRBJ2-3,TRBV28,CASSFPSGRASDTQYF,TGTGCCAGCAGTTTTCCGAGCGGGAGGGCCTCAGATACGCAGTATTTT
TRBD1,-,TRBJ2-3,TRBV5-4,CASSTGQAPGTDTQYF,TGTGCCAGCAGCACTGGACAGGCCCCAGGAACAGATACGCAGTATTTT
-,-,TRBJ2-2,TRBV29-1,CSVAGSGTGELFF,TGCAGCGTTGCGGGGTCGGGCACCGGGGAGCTGTTTTTT
-,many,TRBJ1-2,TRBV6-1,CASRERSEGYTF,TGTGCCAGCAGGGAGAGATCGGAGGGCTACACCTTC
TRBD1,few,TRBJ2-3,TRBV28,CASSRRDRGTDTQYF,TGTGCCAGCAGCCGCCGGGACAGGGGCACAGATACGCAGTATTTT
TRBD1,many,TRBJ1-2,TRBV20-1,CSADATGGFDGYTF,TGCAGTGCTGACGCAACAGGGGGATTTGATGGCTACACCTTC
TRBD1,-,TRBJ2-1,TRBV29-1,CSVDWDRGDNEQFF,TGCAGCGTTGACTGGGACAGGGGGGACAATGAGCAGTTCTTC
TRBD2,few,TRBJ2-1,TRBV30,CAWTPMTSGRANEQFF,TGTGCCTGGACTCCGATGACTAGCGGGAGGGCCAATGAGCAGTTCTTC
-,-,TRBJ2-3,TRBV4-3,CASSQDLSRGRTDTQYF,TGCGCCAGCAGCCAAGATCTATCCAGGGGAAGGACAGATACGCAGTATTTT
TRBD1,few,TRBJ2-1,TRBV12-3/TRBV12-4,CASSSPGQGSNEQFF,TGTGCCAGCAGTTCCCCTGGACAGGGAAGCAATGAGCAGTTCTTC
TRBD2,many,TRBJ2-7,TRBV6-2/TRBV6-3,CASSWTSGSYYEQYF,TGTGCCAGCAGTTGGACTAGCGGGAGCTATTACGAGCAGTACTTC
TRBD2,-,TRBJ2-5,TRBV11-2,CASSSAGTSVQTQYF,TGTGCCAGCAGCTCGGCCGGGACTAGCGTCCAGACCCAGTACTTC
-,few,TRBJ1-6,TRBV11-2,CASSLAAGKNSPLHF,TGTGCCAGCAGCTTAGCCGCAGGGAAGAATTCACCCCTCCACTTT
-,many,TRBJ2-5,TRBV7-2,CASSVPTGQETQYF,TGTGCCAGCAGCGTTCCGACAGGTCAAGAGACCCAGTACTTC
-,-,TRBJ1-1,TRBV29-1,CSEHSGTEAFF,TGCAGCGAGCATAGTGGGACTGAAGCTTTCTTT
-,many,TRBJ2-7,TRBV18,CASSLDSRNYEQYF,TGTGCCAGCTCACTGGACAGTAGAAACTACGAGCAGTACTTC
TRBD2,many,TRBJ2-7,TRBV7-9,CASSLRGRAHEQYF,TGTGCCAGCAGCTTACGGGGGAGGGCTCACGAGCAGTACTTC
TRBD1,-,TRBJ1-2,TRBV12-3/TRBV12-4,CASSLDRADLGYGYTF,TGTGCCAGCAGTTTGGACAGGGCGGATTTAGGCTATGGCTACACCTTC
-,many,TRBJ2-7,TRBV6-1,CASSMTDTYEQYF,TGTGCCAGCAGTATGACCGACACCTACGAGCAGTACTTC
-,-,TRBJ2-1,TRBV12-5,CASGGLTGPTYNEQFF,TGTGCTAGTGGTGGGTTAACGGGACCCACCTACAATGAGCAGTTCTTC
-,many,TRBJ1-2,TRBV6-1,CASSEYEEEDYGYTF,TGTGCCAGCAGTGAATACGAGGAGGAGGACTATGGCTACACCTTC
TRBD1,many,TRBJ2-7,TRBV11-2,CASSPRDRGGYEQYF,TGTGCCAGCAGCCCCCGGGACAGGGGCGGCTACGAGCAGTACTTC
TRBD1,many,TRBJ1-5,TRBV28,CASSKNRGKGYMSNQPQHF,TGTGCCAGCAGCAAGAACAGGGGAAAGGGGTATATGAGCAATCAGCCCCAGCATTTT
-,few,TRBJ2-2,TRBV6-2/TRBV6-3,CASSSSVNTGELFF,TGTGCCAGCAGTTCAAGTGTGAACACCGGGGAGCTGTTTTTT
-,many,TRBJ2-4,TRBV6-5,CASSYTGQKNIQYF,TGTGCCAGCAGTTACACCGGGCAAAAAAACATTCAGTACTTC
TRBD2,many,TRBJ2-1,TRBV4-1,CASSPELAGGSNEQFF,TGCGCCAGCAGCCCCGAACTAGCGGGAGGTTCTAATGAGCAGTTCTTC
TRBD1,few,TRBJ2-3,TRBV20-1,CSATGQGATDTQYF,TGCAGTGCTACCGGACAGGGGGCCACAGATACGCAGTATTTT
-,-,TRBJ1-1,TRBV19,CASSIDYGGTEAFF,TGTGCCAGTAGTATAGATTATGGGGGAACTGAAGCTTTCTTT
TRBD2,many,TRBJ2-2,TRBV19,CASSWLAGRVTGELFF,TGTGCCAGTAGTTGGCTAGCGGGAAGGGTTACGGGGGAGCTGTTTTTT
TRBD2,many,TRBJ2-1,TRBV27,CASSLRGENEQFF,TGTGCCAGCAGTCTCCGGGGGGAAAATGAGCAGTTCTTC
-,-,TRBJ1-1,TRBV5-6,CASSSRFEGDKNTEAFF,TGTGCCAGCAGCTCCAGATTCGAGGGGGACAAGAACACTGAAGCTTTCTTT
-,many,TRBJ1-1,TRBV4-3,CASSQVIDSWNTEAFF,TGCGCCAGCAGCCAAGTCATTGACAGCTGGAACACTGAAGCTTTCTTT
TRBD2,few,TRBJ2-1,TRBV25-1,CASSGIAGGLGEQFF,TGTGCCAGCAGTGGAATTGCGGGAGGGTTGGGGGAGCAGTTCTTC